The 23 T cell receptor beta chains reported below all come from one sample, sequenced in a study of OX40 agonist ivuxolimab in advanced cancers. The repertoire was sequenced with immunoSEQ multiplex PCR; TCRdb's copy has only in-frame clones and lacks some. The repertoire holds 60,000 to 65,000 clones, with 70% to 90% as singletons. The specimen was CD4+ or CD8+ T cells sorted from blood, collected in a trial of the OX40 agonist ivuxolimab. These receptors all come from an adult with an advanced solid tumor such as melanoma, head and neck, liver or kidney cancer.

The chain is built from TRBV5-5 and TRBJ2-2; a weak D match, TRBD1 (6 bases). CDR1 is SGHKS, CDR2 YYEKEE, per germline (reference sequence). The CDR3 extends over 17 amino acids. V lost 6 bases and J lost 2, with 20 bases in between. CDR3 in amino acids: CASTLGPRGTNTGELFF. The CDR3 nucleotides read TGTGCCAGCACTCTAGGTCCCAGGGGCACCAACACCGGGGAGCTGTTTTTT.

This clone was recorded only once. V gene TRBV11-2 combines with J gene TRBJ1-1; D is possibly TRBD1 (5 bases). This CDR3 is 12 amino acids long. The germline V gene encodes CDR1 SGHAT and CDR2 FQNNGV. Trimming took 8 bases from V and 7 from J, leaving 14 bases between them. The CDR3 nucleotides are TGTGCCAGCCGACGATCCGGGGGTGAAGCTTTCTTT. It specifies CASRRSGGEAFF.

The table lists this clone with a few counts. V is TRBV18 and J is TRBJ2-1, with D perhaps given as TRBD1 or TRBD2 (5 bases each). The CDR3 length is 18 residues. Germline CDR1 is KGHSH and CDR2 is LQKENI. V was cut by 3 bases and J by 5 bases, with 23 bases left in between. This CDR3 reads CASSPLVLSGTQDNEQFF. In DNA form, the CDR3 reads TGTGCCAGCTCACCCCTGGTACTCTCCGGGACCCAGGACAATGAGCAGTTCTTC. The full variable domain, completed using reference TRBV18 and TRBJ2-1, is NAGVMQNPRHLVRRRGQEARLRCSPMKGHSHVYWYRQLPEEGLKFMVYLQKENIIDESGMPKERFSAEFPKEGPSILRIQQVVRGDSAAYFCASSPLVLSGTQDNEQFFGPGTRLTVL.

CDR3 nucleotides: TGCGCCAGCAGCTCGGAGCCAGGGACTATGAACACTGAAGCTTTCTTT. The encoded protein is CASSSEPGTMNTEAFF. This sequence joins TRBV5-1 and TRBJ1-1; a possible D gene is TRBD1 (5 bases). This CDR3 region has 16 residues. Germline CDR1 reads SGHRS; CDR2 reads YFSETQ. V shed 3 bases and J shed 0 bases, with 15 bases lying between them.

The rearrangement links TRBV6-5 to TRBJ1-6, with D possibly matching TRBD1 (5 bases). The V gene's germline CDR1 is MNHEY and CDR2 SVGAGI. With 6 bases removed from V and 11 bases from J, the gap between germline ends came to 17 bases. This CDR3 has 14 residues. CDR3: CASSPDLKGTPLHF. The CDR3 DNA is TGTGCCAGCAGCCCGGACCTCAAGGGGACACCCCTCCACTTT.

The rearrangement links TRBV18 to TRBJ1-1; no clear D. Trimming shortened V by 3 bases and J by 3 bases, and 8 bases separated the two germline ends. CDR3 length: 13 residues. Germline values: CDR1 KGHSH, CDR2 LQKENI. The CDR3 coding sequence is TGTGCCAGCTCACCCCTTGGGGACACTGAAGCTTTCTTT. Its protein is CASSPLGDTEAFF.

This clone was recorded only once. This chain joins TRBV6-5 and TRBJ1-2; 9 bases fit TRBD1. V shed 0 bases and J 6 bases; nucleotides not matched to a gene: 2. CDR1 and CDR2 from the germline V gene are MNHEY and SVGAGI. The CDR3 loop spans 14 amino acids. The CDR3 nucleotides are TGTGCCAGCAGTTACTCTACAGGGGGCGATGGCTACACCTTC. It is translated as CASSYSTGGDGYTF.

The genes are TRBV2 and TRBJ1-2; D remains unclear. V lost 1 base and J lost 4, with 13 bases in between. Germline lookup yields CDR1 SNHLY and CDR2 FYNNEI. The CDR3 extends over 15 amino acids. The CDR3 nucleotides are TGTGCCAGCAGTGAAGAGCAGGCGAATACCTATGGCTACACCTTC. Its translation is CASSEEQANTYGYTF.

The genes are TRBV9 and TRBJ2-5; the D is unclear. The germline V and J ends were trimmed by 1 base and 2 bases, with 9 bases remaining between them. CDR3 length: 14 residues. CDR1 and CDR2 (germline): SGDLS, YYNGEE. CDR3 sequence reads: CASSVSIGQETQYF. In nucleotides, the CDR3 is TGTGCCAGCAGCGTATCGATAGGACAAGAGACCCAGTACTTC.

The chain combines TRBV19 with TRBJ1-6; D ambiguous. This CDR3 is built from 13 residues. Germline CDR1 is LNHDA and CDR2 is SQIVND (reference sequence). The V and J ends lost 1 base and 8 bases respectively, with 6 bases between them. CDR3 nucleotide sequence: TGTGCCAGTAGTATAGTTGAAGATTCACCCCTCCACTTT. It encodes CASSIVEDSPLHF.

The V and J genes are TRBV10-3 and TRBJ2-5, with 8 bases aligning to TRBD2. The length of the CDR3 is 14 residues. From germline, CDR1 is ENHRY and CDR2 SYGVKD. The V segment lost 5 bases and the J segment 1 base; nucleotides outside the gene matches: 3. The CDR3 protein is CAISLTSAQETQYF. The CDR3 DNA is TGTGCCATCAGTCTGACTAGCGCCCAAGAGACCCAGTACTTC.

The V gene is TRBV7-3, the J gene TRBJ2-1, with D possibly called TRBD1 or TRBD2 (5 bases each). The V end was cut by 5 bases, the J end by 3 bases, with 11 bases between. This CDR3 region has 14 residues. Germline CDR1 SGHTA, CDR2 FQGTGA. Here the CDR3 DNA reads TGTGCCAGCAGCAGCCGGGACCTCTACAATGAGCAGTTCTTC. Residues: CASSSRDLYNEQFF.

The rearrangement uses TRBV7-9 and TRBJ2-1; D is uncertain. The CDR3 is 13 amino acids. Trimming removed 0 bases from V and 6 bases from J, with 6 bases in between. Germline V gene sequence: CDR1 SEHNR, CDR2 FQNEAQ (reference sequence). The CDR3 bases are TGTGCCAGCAGCTTAGCAACGGTCAATGAGCAGTTCTTC. This codes for CASSLATVNEQFF. The full variable domain, completed using reference TRBV7-9 and TRBJ2-1, is DTGVSQNPRHKITKRGQNVTFRCDPISEHNRLYWYRQTLGQGPEFLTYFQNEAQLEKSRLLSDRFSAERPKGSFSTLEIQRTEQGDSAMYLCASSLATVNEQFFGPGTRLTVL.

The V and J genes are TRBV5-1 and TRBJ2-1; TRBD2 agrees at 13 bases. Germline values: CDR1 SGHRS, CDR2 YFSETQ. The length of the CDR3 is 18 residues. The ends lost 3 bases at V and 9 bases at J; junction bases unmatched: 15. CDR3 nucleotides: TGCGCCAGCAGCTCCAATCCAGGACTAGCGGGAGCGTTTTCTGAGCAGTTCTTC. Its protein is CASSSNPGLAGAFSEQFF.

V usage is TRBV20-1 and J usage is TRBJ1-1; D is undetermined. The ends were cut back, 5 bases at V and 6 bases at J, with 7 bases in the middle. There are 10 residues in the CDR3. Germline values: CDR1 DFQATT, CDR2 SNEGSKA (reference sequence). The DNA for the CDR3 is TGCAGTGCTTGGAGGGCTGAAGCTTTCTTT. This encodes CSAWRAEAFF.

The V gene is TRBV21-1, the J gene TRBJ2-7; the table names TRBD1, a call not compared with the DNA. TRBV21-1 is annotated as a pseudogene. The CDR3 extends over 15 amino acids. The CDR3, as DNA: TGTGCCAGCAGCAATGGGAAGGGACACCTCTACGAGCAGTACGTC. It codes for CASSNGKGHLYEQYV.

CDR3 in amino acids: CASSLGLVNTEAFF. CDR3 sequence (DNA): TGCGCCAGCAGCTTGGGTCTGGTGAACACTGAAGCTTTCTTT. This chain links TRBV5-1 with TRBJ1-1; D ambiguous. Trimming took off 0 bases at V and 0 bases at J, with 6 bases between the two ends. The CDR3 contains 14 residues. CDR1 is SGHRS and CDR2 is YFSETQ in the germline V gene.

V usage is TRBV15 and J usage is TRBJ1-2, with TRBD1 matching over 7 bases. J was trimmed by 6 bases and V by 3 bases; bases with no gene match: 10. CDR3 length: 15 residues. From germline, CDR1 is LNHNV and CDR2 YYDKDF (reference sequence). In nucleotides, the CDR3 is TGTGCCACCAGCAGCTTGACAGGGTCCGGCGATGGCTACACCTTC. Translated: CATSSLTGSGDGYTF.

J is TRBJ2-3 and V is TRBV4-2; 7 bases are a match to TRBD1. Germline V gene data show CDR1 as LGHNA and CDR2 as YNFKEQ. The CDR3 runs 14 residues. Unmatched junction bases numbered 3, after V lost 4 bases and J lost 2 bases. CDR3 coding DNA: TGTGCCAGCAGCCCCAGGGGGACCACAGATACGCAGTATTTT. It yields the protein CASSPRGTTDTQYF.

V usage is TRBV30 and J usage is TRBJ2-3, with a weak D call TRBD1 (6 bases). Germline-derived CDR1 and CDR2 are GTSNPN and SVGIG (reference sequence). This CDR3 spans 11 amino acids. V lost 2 bases, J lost 11 bases, and 11 bases lay in between. The CDR3 DNA reads TGTGCCTGGAGTTACAGGGACGAGCAGTATTTT. Its translation is CAWSYRDEQYF. Full variable domain (missing parts from reference TRBV30 and TRBJ2-3): SQTIHQWPATLVQPVGSPLSLECTVEGTSNPNLYWYRQAAGRGLQLLFYSVGIGQISSEVPQNLSASRPQDRQFILSSKKLLLSDSGFYLCAWSYRDEQYFGPGTRLTVL.

This clone was recorded at least ten times. V gene TRBV18 combines with J gene TRBJ1-5; 7 positions match TRBD1. V was clipped by 2 bases and J by 4 bases; unmatched bases: 14. CDR1 is KGHSH and CDR2 is LQKENI in the germline V gene. The CDR3 totals 18 residues. CDR3 loop: CASSPVPKGTETNQPQHF. DNA for the CDR3: TGTGCCAGCTCACCAGTACCGAAGGGGACAGAGACGAATCAGCCCCAGCATTTT.

CDR3 residues: CASSDIDGSSYNEQFF. The DNA of the CDR3 is TGTGCCAGCAGCGACATAGACGGGAGCTCCTACAATGAGCAGTTCTTC. V and J are TRBV9 and TRBJ2-1, with TRBD2 as a possible D gene (6 bases). The CDR3 sequence is 16 residues long. V was clipped by 3 bases and J by 0 bases, with 13 bases between them. Germline loops: CDR1 SGDLS, CDR2 YYNGEE.

This chain joins TRBV9 and TRBJ1-5; TRBD1 matches at 7 bases. Germline CDR1 SGDLS, CDR2 YYNGEE. There are 14 residues in the CDR3. V trimming: 0 bases; J trimming: 6 bases; junction bases outside the gene matches: 3. The CDR3 DNA sequence: TGTGCCAGCAGCGTAGAGGCAGGGGGTCAGCCCCAGCATTTT. It translates to CASSVEAGGQPQHF. Full variable domain (remainder filled in from reference TRBV9 and TRBJ1-5): DSGVTQTPKHLITATGQRVTLRCSPRSGDLSVYWYQQSLDQGLQFLIQYYNGEERAKGNILERFSAQQFPDLHSELNLSSLELGDSALYFCASSVEAGGQPQHFGDGTRLSIL.